This TCR beta chain was captured by sequencing in a study of memory CD4+ T cells and cytomegalovirus serostatus. Clones were sequenced by immunoSEQ multiplex PCR, and TCRdb holds only the in-frame ones, with some missing. The top ten hold more than 0.65% of the sample, which has approximately 50,000 clones, roughly 78% seen once. Unmatched junction bases numbered 5, after V lost 4 bases and J lost 4 bases. CDR1 and CDR2 from the germline V gene are MNHNY and SVGAGI (reference sequence). The CDR3 consists of 15 residues. The sort gate was single viable CD3+CD4+CD8-CD45RO+ cells for memory CD4+ T cells. Serostatus was set by detecting CMV pp150, pp28, p38, p52 IgG. Findings and caveats of the study: 67 of 164 known CMV-associated TCRbeta sequences appeared in CD4+ memory. Median bootstrapped AUC for CMV status was approximately 0.96 originally, 0.85 to 0.92 US-trained.

Comment on this clone: The antigen remains undetermined.

The origin of this receptor is an adult in good health and CMV-seronegative. The chain carries TRBV6-6 and TRBJ2-1; the match to TRBD1 covers 9 bases. The material sequenced was memory CD4+ T cells from blood. Here the CDR3 reads CASSFSGQGYNEQFF. The CDR3 DNA reads TGTGCCAGCAGTTTTTCAGGACAGGGGTACAATGAGCAGTTCTTC.